This entry features one T cell receptor (beta chain) sequence. Its antigen remains unknown. Combining a sample-barcoded 5' primer with a J-beta primer mix, a second PCR ran for roughly 6 to 12 cycles. TCRdb processed the 5' RACE reads anew with MiXCR; each CDR3 protein has one entry. Of over a million distinct CDR3 sequences in the sample, approximately 63% are singletons; the top ten hold over 5.5%. The sample belongs to a study of blood T cells in healthy people across ages. Study results and limitations: Long-lived and aged donors differed, with more naive CD4+ cells and higher diversity in the long-lived.

V lost 3 bases, J lost 1 base, and 9 bases lay in between. The CDR3 is made up of 14 amino acids. Germline CDR1 is SEHNR and CDR2 is FQNEAQ (reference sequence). The material sequenced was blood. This receptor was identified in a man between 18 and 35 years old in good health. V and J are TRBV7-9 and TRBJ2-5, with D unresolved. CDR3: CASSFPAPQETQYF. The CDR3 DNA follows: TGTGCCAGCAGCTTCCCCGCGCCCCAAGAGACCCAGTACTTC.